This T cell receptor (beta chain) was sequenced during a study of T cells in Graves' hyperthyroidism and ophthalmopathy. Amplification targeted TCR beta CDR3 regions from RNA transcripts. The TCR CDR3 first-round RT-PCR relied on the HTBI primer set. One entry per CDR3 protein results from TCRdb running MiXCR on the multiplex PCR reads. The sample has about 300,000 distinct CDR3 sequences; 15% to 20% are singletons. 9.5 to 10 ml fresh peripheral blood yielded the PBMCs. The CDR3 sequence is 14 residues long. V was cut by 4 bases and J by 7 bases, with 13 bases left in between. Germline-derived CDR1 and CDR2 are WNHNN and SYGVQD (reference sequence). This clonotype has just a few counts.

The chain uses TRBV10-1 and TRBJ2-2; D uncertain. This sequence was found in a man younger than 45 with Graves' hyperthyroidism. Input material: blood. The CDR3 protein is CASSGSPRDGELFF. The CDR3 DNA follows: TGCGCCAGCAGTGGATCCCCTCGAGACGGGGAGCTGTTTTTT.